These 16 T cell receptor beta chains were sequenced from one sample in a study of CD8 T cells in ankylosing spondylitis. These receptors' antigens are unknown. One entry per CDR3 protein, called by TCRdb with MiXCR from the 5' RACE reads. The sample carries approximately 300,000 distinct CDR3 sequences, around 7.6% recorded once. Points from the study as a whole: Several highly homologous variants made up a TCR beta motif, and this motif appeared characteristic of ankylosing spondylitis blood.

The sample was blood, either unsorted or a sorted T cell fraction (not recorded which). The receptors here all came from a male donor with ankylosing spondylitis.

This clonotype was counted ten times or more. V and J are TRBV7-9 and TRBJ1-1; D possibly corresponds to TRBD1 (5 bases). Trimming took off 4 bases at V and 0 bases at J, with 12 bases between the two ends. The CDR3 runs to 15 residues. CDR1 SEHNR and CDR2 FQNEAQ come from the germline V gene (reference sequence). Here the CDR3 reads CASSSKAGVNTEAFF. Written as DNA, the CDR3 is TGTGCCAGCAGCTCCAAGGCGGGGGTGAACACTGAAGCTTTCTTT.

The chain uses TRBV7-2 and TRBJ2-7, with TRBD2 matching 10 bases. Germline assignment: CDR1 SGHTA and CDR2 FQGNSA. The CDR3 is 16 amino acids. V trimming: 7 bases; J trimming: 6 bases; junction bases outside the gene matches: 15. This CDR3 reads CASITLGPSGRGEQYF. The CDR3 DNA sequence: TGTGCCAGCATCACCCTGGGGCCTAGCGGGAGAGGCGAGCAGTACTTC.

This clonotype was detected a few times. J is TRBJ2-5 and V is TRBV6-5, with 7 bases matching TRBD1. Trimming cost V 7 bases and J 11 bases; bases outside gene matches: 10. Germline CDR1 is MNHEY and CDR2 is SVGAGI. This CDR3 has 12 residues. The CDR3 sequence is CASKDFRDRQYF. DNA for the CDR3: TGTGCCAGCAAGGATTTTCGGGACAGACAGTACTTC.

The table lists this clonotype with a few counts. CDR3 nucleotides: TGCAGTGCTAGATCAGCGGGAGGCATCCAAGAGACCCAGTACTTC. Translating it yields CSARSAGGIQETQYF. The chain recombines TRBV20-1 with TRBJ2-5, with 9 nucleotides matching TRBD2. CDR1 is DFQATT and CDR2 is SNEGSKA in the germline V gene (reference sequence). V was pared by 2 bases and J by 1 base, with 5 bases of the junction left unmatched. The length of the CDR3 is 15 residues.

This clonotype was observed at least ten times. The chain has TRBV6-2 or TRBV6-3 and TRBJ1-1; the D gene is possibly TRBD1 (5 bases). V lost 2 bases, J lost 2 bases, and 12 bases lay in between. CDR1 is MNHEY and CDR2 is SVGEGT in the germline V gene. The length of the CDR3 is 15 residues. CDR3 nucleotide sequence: TGTGCCAGCAGTTACCCGGTGCAGGGAAACACTGAAGCTTTCTTT. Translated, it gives CASSYPVQGNTEAFF.

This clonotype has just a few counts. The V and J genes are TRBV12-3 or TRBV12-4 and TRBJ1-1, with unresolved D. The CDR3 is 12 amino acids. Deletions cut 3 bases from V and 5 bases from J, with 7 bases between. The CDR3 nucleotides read TGTGCCAGCAGTTTCCCGGAAACTGAAGCTTTCTTT. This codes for CASSFPETEAFF.

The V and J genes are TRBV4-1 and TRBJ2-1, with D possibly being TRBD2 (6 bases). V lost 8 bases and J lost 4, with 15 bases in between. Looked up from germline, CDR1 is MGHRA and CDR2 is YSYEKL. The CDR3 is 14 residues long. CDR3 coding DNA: TGCGCCAGCTCAATCGGGGGAGAGTACAATGAGCAGTTCTTC. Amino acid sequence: CASSIGGEYNEQFF.

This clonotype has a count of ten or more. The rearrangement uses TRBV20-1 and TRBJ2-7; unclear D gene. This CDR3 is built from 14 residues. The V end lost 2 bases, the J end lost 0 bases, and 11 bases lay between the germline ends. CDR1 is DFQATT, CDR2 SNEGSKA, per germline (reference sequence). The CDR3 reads CSARPDGFSYEQYF. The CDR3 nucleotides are TGCAGTGCTAGACCTGACGGGTTCTCCTACGAGCAGTACTTC.

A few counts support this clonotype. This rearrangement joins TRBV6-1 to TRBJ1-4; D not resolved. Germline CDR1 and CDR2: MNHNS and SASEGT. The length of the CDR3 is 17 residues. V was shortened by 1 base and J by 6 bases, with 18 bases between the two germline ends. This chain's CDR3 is CASSEGVWSESDEKLFF. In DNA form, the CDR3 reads TGTGCCAGCAGTGAAGGAGTTTGGTCAGAATCAGATGAAAAACTGTTTTTT.

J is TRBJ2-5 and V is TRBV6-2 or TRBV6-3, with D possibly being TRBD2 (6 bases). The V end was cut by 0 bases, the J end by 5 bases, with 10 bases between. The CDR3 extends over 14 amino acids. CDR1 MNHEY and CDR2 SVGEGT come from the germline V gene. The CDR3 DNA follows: TGTGCCAGCAGTTACTCAGGAGGGGTGGAGACCCAGTACTTC. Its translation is CASSYSGGVETQYF.

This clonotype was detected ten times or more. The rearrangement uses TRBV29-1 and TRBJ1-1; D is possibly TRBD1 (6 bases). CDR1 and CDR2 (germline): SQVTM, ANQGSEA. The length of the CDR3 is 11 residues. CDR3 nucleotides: TGCGGACCCCTAGGGGGGACTGAAGCTTTCTTT. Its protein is CGPLGGTEAFF.

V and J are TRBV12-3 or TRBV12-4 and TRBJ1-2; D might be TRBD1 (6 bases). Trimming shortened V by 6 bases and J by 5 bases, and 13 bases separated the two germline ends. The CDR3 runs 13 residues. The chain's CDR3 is CASRWAGEYGYTF. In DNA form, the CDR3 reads TGTGCCAGCAGGTGGGCAGGGGAATATGGCTACACCTTC.

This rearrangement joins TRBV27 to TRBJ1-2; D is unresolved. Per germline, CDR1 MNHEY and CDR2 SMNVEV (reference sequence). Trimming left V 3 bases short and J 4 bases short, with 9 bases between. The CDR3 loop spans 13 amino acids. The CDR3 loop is CASSLSQLYGYTF. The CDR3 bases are TGTGCCAGCAGTTTGTCACAGCTCTATGGCTACACCTTC.

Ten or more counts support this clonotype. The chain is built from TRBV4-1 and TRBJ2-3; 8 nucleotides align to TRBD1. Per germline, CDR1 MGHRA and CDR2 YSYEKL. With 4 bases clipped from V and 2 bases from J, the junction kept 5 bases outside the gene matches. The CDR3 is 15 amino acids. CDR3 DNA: TGCGCCAGCAGCCGCCCAGGGGGCCTCACAGATACGCAGTATTTT. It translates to CASSRPGGLTDTQYF.

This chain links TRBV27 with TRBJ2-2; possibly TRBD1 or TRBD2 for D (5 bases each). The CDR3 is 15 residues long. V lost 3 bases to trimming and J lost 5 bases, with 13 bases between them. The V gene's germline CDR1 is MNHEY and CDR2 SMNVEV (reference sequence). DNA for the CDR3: TGTGCCAGCAGTTTTTTGGGGGAAATGACCGGGGAGCTGTTTTTT. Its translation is CASSFLGEMTGELFF.

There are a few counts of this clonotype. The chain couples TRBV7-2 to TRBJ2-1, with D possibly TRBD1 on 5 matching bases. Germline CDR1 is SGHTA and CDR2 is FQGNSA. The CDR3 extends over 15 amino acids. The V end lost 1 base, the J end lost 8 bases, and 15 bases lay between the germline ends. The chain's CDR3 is CASSLVGAGSHEQFF. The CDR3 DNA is TGTGCCAGCAGCTTAGTTGGGGCAGGGTCCCATGAGCAGTTCTTC. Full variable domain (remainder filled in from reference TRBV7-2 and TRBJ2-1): GAGVSQSPSNKVTEKGKDVELRCDPISGHTALYWYRQSLGQGLEFLIYFQGNSAPDKSGLPSDRFSAERTGGSVSTLTIQRTQQEDSAVYLCASSLVGAGSHEQFFGPGTRLTVL.